This entry features one TCR beta chain sequence. Different DNA sequences within this sample yield the same CDR3. This sample stems from a study of neoadjuvant anti-PD-1 for oral cavity cancer. Study as a whole: Patients without progression got a fourth dose around day 43.

Profiled with immunoSEQ multiplex PCR; TCRdb holds only in-frame clones, not every one. This table has 75,000 or so clones, less than 85% appearing once. The length of the CDR3 is 12 residues. In germline, CDR1 is SQVTM, CDR2 ANQGSEA. With 6 bases clipped from V and 5 bases from J, the junction kept 1 base outside the gene matches. Patients had newly diagnosed, untreated stage II-IVA oral cavity squamous cell carcinoma. The TCR originated in a person aged 35 to 85 with oral cavity squamous cell carcinoma. Sequencing was performed on PBMCs, taken before nivolumab (anti-PD-1) treatment. This chain joins TRBV29-1 and TRBJ1-5; 10 bases agree with TRBD1. CDR3: CSVGQGDQPQHF. The CDR3 nucleotides are TGCAGCGTAGGACAGGGGGATCAGCCCCAGCATTTT.